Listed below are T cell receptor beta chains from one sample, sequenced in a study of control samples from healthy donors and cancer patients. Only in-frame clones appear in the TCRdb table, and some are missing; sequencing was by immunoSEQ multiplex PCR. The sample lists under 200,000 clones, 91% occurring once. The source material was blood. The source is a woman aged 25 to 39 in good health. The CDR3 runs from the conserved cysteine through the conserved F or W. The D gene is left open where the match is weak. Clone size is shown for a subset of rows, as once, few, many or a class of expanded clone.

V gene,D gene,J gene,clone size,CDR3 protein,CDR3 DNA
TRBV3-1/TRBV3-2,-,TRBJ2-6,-,CASSQAEGSGANVLTF,TGTGCCAGCAGCCAAGCGGAGGGGTCCGGGGCCAACGTCCTGACTTTC
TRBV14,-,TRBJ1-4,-,CASSRRLGEKLFF,TGTGCCAGCAGCCGCCGGTTGGGTGAAAAACTGTTTTTT
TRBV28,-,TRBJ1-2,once,CASSLNNYGYTF,TGTGCCAGCAGTTTGAATAACTATGGCTACACCTTC
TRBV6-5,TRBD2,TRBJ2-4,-,CASRVAGGQNIQYF,TGTGCCAGCAGGGTGGCGGGGGGGCAAAACATTCAGTACTTC
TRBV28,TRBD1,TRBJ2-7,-,CASSRQGGDYEQYF,TGTGCCAGCAGCCGACAGGGTGGGGACTACGAGCAGTACTTC
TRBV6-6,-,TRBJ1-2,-,CASSYSTANYGYTF,TGTGCCAGCAGTTACTCGACGGCGAACTATGGCTACACCTTC
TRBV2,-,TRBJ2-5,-,CASSEYQVQETQYF,TGTGCCAGCAGTGAATACCAGGTCCAAGAGACCCAGTACTTC
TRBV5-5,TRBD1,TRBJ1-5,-,CASSVNPGQGSNQPQHF,TGTGCCAGCAGCGTCAATCCGGGACAGGGGAGCAATCAGCCCCAGCATTTT
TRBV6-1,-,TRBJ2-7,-,CASSEDGTSYEQYF,TGTGCCAGCAGTGAAGATGGGACATCCTACGAGCAGTACTTC
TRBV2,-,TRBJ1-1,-,CASSVLGPEAFF,TGTGCCAGCAGTGTTTTGGGCCCTGAAGCTTTCTTT
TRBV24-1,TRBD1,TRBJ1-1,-,CATSDTGVPTEAFF,TGTGCCACCAGTGACACAGGGGTTCCCACTGAAGCTTTCTTT
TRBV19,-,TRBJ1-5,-,CASTPGHLNQPQHF,TGTGCCAGTACCCCGGGACACTTGAATCAGCCCCAGCATTTT
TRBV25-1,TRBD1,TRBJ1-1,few,CASSDWGQGTEAFF,TGTGCCAGCAGTGACTGGGGACAGGGGACTGAAGCTTTCTTT
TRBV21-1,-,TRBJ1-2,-,CASSKPADYGYTF,TGTGCCAGCAGCAAGCCAGCCGACTATGGCTACACCTTC
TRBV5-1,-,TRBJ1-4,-,CASSPGANEKLFF,TGCGCCAGCAGCCCGGGGGCTAATGAAAAACTGTTTTTT
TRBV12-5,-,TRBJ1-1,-,CASGLVPPNTEAFF,TGTGCTAGTGGTTTGGTACCCCCGAACACTGAAGCTTTCTTT
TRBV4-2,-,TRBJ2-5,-,CASSTRGGEETQYF,TGTGCCAGCAGCACCCGAGGGGGAGAGGAGACCCAGTACTTC
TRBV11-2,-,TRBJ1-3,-,CASRRLGGSGNTIYF,TGTGCCAGCAGGCGTTTAGGGGGCTCTGGAAACACCATATATTTT
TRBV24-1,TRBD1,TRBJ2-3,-,CATSDRDRGYTDTQYF,TGTGCCACCAGTGATCGGGACAGGGGTTACACAGATACGCAGTATTTT
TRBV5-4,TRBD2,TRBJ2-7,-,CASSPGTRGYEQYF,TGTGCCAGCAGCCCAGGGACTAGGGGTTACGAGCAGTACTTC
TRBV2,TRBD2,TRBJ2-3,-,CASSREGRTDTQYF,TGTGCCAGCAGCCGGGAGGGCCGGACAGATACGCAGTATTTT
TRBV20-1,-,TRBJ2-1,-,CSARWYEQFF,TGCAGTGCTAGATGGTATGAGCAGTTCTTC
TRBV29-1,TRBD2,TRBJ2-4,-,CSVEDWREKNIQYF,TGCAGCGTTGAAGATTGGCGGGAGAAAAACATTCAGTACTTC
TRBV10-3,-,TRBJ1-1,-,CAISESTRGLSEAFF,TGTGCCATCAGTGAGTCGACGCGGGGGTTGTCTGAAGCTTTCTTT
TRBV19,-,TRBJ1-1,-,CASSSPAENTEAFF,TGTGCCAGTAGTTCCCCCGCGGAGAACACTGAAGCTTTCTTT
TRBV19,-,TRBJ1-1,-,CASSRGFTEAFF,TGTGCCAGTAGTAGAGGTTTCACTGAAGCTTTCTTT
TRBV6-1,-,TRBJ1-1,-,CASSEGGNTEAFF,TGTGCCAGCAGTGAGGGGGGTAACACTGAAGCTTTCTTT
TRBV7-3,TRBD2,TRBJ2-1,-,CASSRLAGGQGNEQFF,TGTGCCAGCAGCCGACTAGCGGGAGGGCAGGGGAATGAGCAGTTCTTC
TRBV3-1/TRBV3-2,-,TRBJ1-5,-,CASSQGRAGNQPQHF,TGTGCCAGCAGCCAGGGGAGGGCCGGCAATCAGCCCCAGCATTTT
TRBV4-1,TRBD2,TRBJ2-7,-,CASSQEAGAASYEQYF,TGCGCCAGCAGCCAAGAGGCGGGAGCCGCCTCCTACGAGCAGTACTTC
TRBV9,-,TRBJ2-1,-,CASSVGMGVAYNEQFF,TGTGCCAGCAGCGTAGGTATGGGGGTCGCCTACAATGAGCAGTTCTTC
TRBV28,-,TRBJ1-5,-,CASTNSNQPQHF,TGTGCCAGCACCAACAGCAATCAGCCCCAGCATTTT
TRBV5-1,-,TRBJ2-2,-,CASSLTTANTGELFF,TGCGCCAGCAGCTTGACAACCGCGAACACCGGGGAGCTGTTTTTT
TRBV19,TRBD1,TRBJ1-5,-,CASRSGTGWFSDQPQHF,TGTGCCAGTAGGTCCGGGACAGGGTGGTTCTCGGATCAGCCCCAGCATTTT
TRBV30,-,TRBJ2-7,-,CAWSVRFAYEQYF,TGTGCCTGGAGTGTAAGGTTTGCCTACGAGCAGTACTTC
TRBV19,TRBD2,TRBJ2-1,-,CASSQTGTNNEQFF,TGTGCCAGTTCCCAAACCGGGACTAACAATGAGCAGTTCTTC
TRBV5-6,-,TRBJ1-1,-,CASSLEGGTEAFF,TGTGCCAGCAGCTTGGAGGGGGGCACTGAAGCTTTCTTT
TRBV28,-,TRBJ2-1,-,CASSTPSNEQFF,TGTGCCAGCAGTACGCCTAGCAATGAGCAGTTCTTC
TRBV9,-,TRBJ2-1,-,CASSVGGAPEQFF,TGTGCCAGCAGCGTAGGGGGAGCGCCGGAGCAGTTCTTC
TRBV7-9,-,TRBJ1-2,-,CASSLDSSNYGYTF,TGTGCCAGCAGCTTAGACAGTTCTAACTATGGCTACACCTTC